This T cell receptor (beta chain) was sequenced in a study of blood T cell repertoires in COVID-19. Study summary: COVID-19 samples from acute and convalescent phases originated in the United States, Italy and Spain. Sample material is recorded as cDNA or gDNA derived from T cells, B-cell-depleted T cells, or PBMCs.

Original analysis: Amplified reference gene primers provided the basis for estimating nucleated cell counts. Some clones are missing from TCRdb's copy, which holds only in-frame ones; the method was immunoSEQ multiplex PCR. The V and J calls and the clone size are those of that table, but D and trimming were determined from the DNA. This sample carries 250,000 or so clones, approximately 86% of them seen once, and the ten largest clones take 0.7% to 0.85%. V lost 7 bases and J 0 bases, leaving 13 bases between the germline ends. Germline loops: CDR1 MNHNS, CDR2 SASEGT. The CDR3 loop spans 15 amino acids.

The rearrangement links TRBV6-1 to TRBJ2-1, with D unresolved. The sequenced material came from peripheral blood. This TCR was recovered from a woman aged 25 to 39 with acute or convalescent COVID-19. CDR3 residues: CASTPIPVSYNEQFF. The CDR3 bases are TGTGCCAGCACCCCAATCCCAGTCTCCTACAATGAGCAGTTCTTC.